The 25 T cell receptor beta chains reported below all come from one sample, sequenced in a study of neurological immune-mediated disorders. Time point reported: longitudinal time-point 2. TCRdb re-analysed the 5' RACE reads in MiXCR, keeping a single row per CDR3 protein. This sample has approximately 82,000 distinct CDR3 sequences, with 13% found just once. Sequencing was carried out using PBMCs. The receptors were gathered from a female donor with HTLV-1-associated myelopathy (HAM/TSP).

This clonotype has ten or more counts. V is TRBV5-1 and J is TRBJ2-1; D remains ambiguous. CDR1 SGHRS and CDR2 YFSETQ come from the germline V gene. This CDR3 is 15 amino acids long. With 4 bases removed from V and 4 bases from J, the gap between germline ends came to 15 bases. The CDR3 nucleotides are TGCGCCAGCAGCCGTAACTACCAGAGTTACAATGAGCAGTTCTTC. It specifies CASSRNYQSYNEQFF.

About this clonotype: A clone one base away is much larger, so this may be a read error. V usage is TRBV5-1 and J usage is TRBJ2-3, with D possibly being TRBD2 (5 bases). The germline V gene has CDR1 SGHRS and CDR2 YFSETQ. The V end lost 0 bases, the J end lost 4 bases, and 15 bases lay between the germline ends. CDR3 length: 16 residues. The CDR3 here is CASSLETGWRSDTQYF. CDR3 coding DNA: TGCGCCAGCAGCTTGGAGACGGGGTGGCGGTCAGATACGCAGTATTTT.

This clonotype was picked up many times. The V gene is TRBV2, the J gene TRBJ2-2; D is unresolved. Germline values: CDR1 SNHLY, CDR2 FYNNEI. V was pared by 8 bases and J by 3 bases, with 4 bases between. This CDR3 spans 11 amino acids. CDR3 sequence reads: CASRDTGELFF. The CDR3 DNA is TGTGCCAGCCGGGACACCGGGGAGCTGTTTTTT.

The chain carries TRBV20-1 and TRBJ2-1; 9 bases map to TRBD1. J was trimmed by 9 bases and V by 2 bases; bases with no gene match: 14. The germline gives CDR1 DFQATT, CDR2 SNEGSKA (reference sequence). This CDR3 region has 16 residues. Written as DNA, the CDR3 is TGCAGTGCTAGAAAATCTTTATTACAGGGGGCAGTTGAGCAGTTCTTC. Residues: CSARKSLLQGAVEQFF.

This clonotype was observed at least ten times. This rearrangement joins TRBV12-3 or TRBV12-4 to TRBJ2-5; D is possibly TRBD2 (6 bases). Trimming took 6 bases from V and 4 from J, leaving 18 bases between them. The CDR3 has 15 amino acids. This chain's CDR3 is CASSPPGRGSETQYF. Here the CDR3 DNA reads TGTGCCAGCAGCCCTCCGGGACGGGGGTCAGAGACCCAGTACTTC.

In the case of this clonotype: Since a much larger clone is just one base distant, this may be a read error. V usage is TRBV5-1 and J usage is TRBJ2-3, with no clear D. The ends were cut back, 3 bases at V and 4 bases at J, with 15 bases in the middle. Germline CDR1 SGHRS, CDR2 YFSETQ. This CDR3 is built from 15 residues. CDR3 DNA: TGCGCCAGCAGCTGGTACCCTGGGCAGGCAGATACGCAGTATTTT. Translating it yields CASSWYPGQADTQYF.

This clonotype was detected ten times or more. This rearrangement joins TRBV20-1 to TRBJ1-2, with D maybe TRBD1 (6 bases). CDR3 length: 16 amino acids. Trimming cost V 4 bases and J 3 bases, with 21 bases left between them. Germline CDR1 reads DFQATT; CDR2 reads SNEGSKA (reference sequence). CDR3 sequence (DNA): TGCAGTGCTATGATGCTGGGCGGGGGCGCCGACTATGGCTACACCTTC. Its protein is CSAMMLGGGADYGYTF.

This chain connects TRBV5-1 to TRBJ2-7; TRBD1 agrees at 9 bases. Germline CDR1 and CDR2: SGHRS and YFSETQ. This CDR3 is 14 amino acids long. Trimming removed 6 bases from V and 4 bases from J; junction bases left unmatched: 8. The CDR3 nucleotides are TGCGCCAGCACCAGTGGGACAGGGCCGTACGAGCAGTACTTC. Amino acids: CASTSGTGPYEQYF.

The CDR3 loop reads CASSREVGVSTEAFF. CDR3 in DNA: TGCGCCAGCAGCAGGGAGGTGGGGGTTTCCACTGAAGCTTTCTTT. V usage is TRBV4-1 and J usage is TRBJ1-1; tentative D call: TRBD1 (5 bases). V lost 5 bases and J lost 4, with 17 bases in between. CDR1 is MGHRA, CDR2 YSYEKL, per germline. The CDR3 spans 15 residues.

This clonotype was seen at least ten times. This rearrangement joins TRBV9 to TRBJ2-6; no firm D call. Trimming took 2 bases from V and 0 from J, leaving 9 bases between them. Germline V gene sequence: CDR1 SGDLS, CDR2 YYNGEE. This CDR3 contains 16 residues. CDR3: CASSVGRDSGANVLTF. CDR3 DNA: TGTGCCAGCAGCGTTGGGCGAGACTCTGGGGCCAACGTCCTGACTTTC.

This clonotype was recorded many times. This sequence joins TRBV10-3 and TRBJ2-7, with 7 bases aligning to TRBD2. Trimming at V came to 6 bases and at J to 5 bases, leaving 16 bases not matched to a gene. Germline V lookup: CDR1 ENHRY, CDR2 SYGVKD. The CDR3 runs to 16 residues. CDR3 nucleotides: TGTGCCATCAGCGACCTCCCGGGACGGGGAGGGGACGAGCAGTACTTC. This encodes CAISDLPGRGGDEQYF.

The chain is built from TRBV5-1 and TRBJ1-1; tentative D call: TRBD1 (5 bases). The V end was cut by 0 bases, the J end by 6 bases, with 18 bases between. Germline V CDR1 and CDR2: SGHRS, YFSETQ. This CDR3 spans 16 amino acids. The CDR3: CASSLEQGSVLAEAFF. In nucleotides, the CDR3 is TGCGCCAGCAGCTTGGAGCAGGGCTCAGTTTTGGCTGAAGCTTTCTTT. The variable domain in full, completed from reference TRBV5-1 and TRBJ1-1, reads KAGVTQTPRYLIKTRGQQVTLSCSPISGHRSVSWYQQTPGQGLQFLFEYFSETQRNKGNFPGRFSGRQFSNSRSEMNVSTLELGDSALYLCASSLEQGSVLAEAFFGQGTRLTVV.

Only a few counts were recorded for this clonotype. V gene TRBV20-1 combines with J gene TRBJ2-7; 14 positions match TRBD2. Trimming removed 6 bases from V and 2 bases from J; junction bases left unmatched: 18. Germline V CDR1 and CDR2: DFQATT, SNEGSKA (reference sequence). The length of the CDR3 is 19 residues. The DNA of the CDR3 is TGCAGTGCAACTAACCCGGGACTAGCGGGGGCCTCAGTGACCTACGAGCAGTACTTC. Translated, it gives CSATNPGLAGASVTYEQYF.

This clonotype was seen only a few times. The genes are TRBV6-6 and TRBJ2-5; 12 positions agree with TRBD2. Germline-derived CDR1 and CDR2 are MNHNY and SVGAGI (reference sequence). The CDR3 is 15 residues long. The V segment lost 7 bases and the J segment 4 bases; nucleotides outside the gene matches: 7. CDR3 nucleotides: TGTGCCAGCACCCAAGGACTAGCGGGGATAGAGACCCAGTACTTC. Amino acids: CASTQGLAGIETQYF.

A remark on this clonotype: This clone may be a read error of a much larger clone one base away. V is TRBV2 and J is TRBJ2-1, with 9 bases matching TRBD1. The CDR3 loop spans 13 amino acids. Germline assignment: CDR1 SNHLY and CDR2 FYNNEI. CDR3 sequence (DNA): TGTGTCAGCAGCAAAACAGGGGGCGTTGAGCAGTTCTTC. Protein product: CVSSKTGGVEQFF.

This clonotype was seen repeatedly, ten times or more. The chain combines TRBV29-1 with TRBJ1-4; D is uncertain. Germline values: CDR1 SQVTM, CDR2 ANQGSEA. This CDR3 is 13 amino acids long. Trimming took off 5 bases at V and 3 bases at J, with 10 bases between the two ends. This chain's CDR3 is CSVRGNSNEKLFF. In DNA, the CDR3 is TGCAGCGTTCGGGGAAACTCTAATGAAAAACTGTTTTTT.

This clonotype was counted many times. J is TRBJ1-6 and V is TRBV6-6, with 7 nucleotides matching TRBD1. V lost 5 bases, J lost 9 bases, and 1 base stayed unmatched. The length of the CDR3 is 12 residues. Germline V gives CDR1 MNHNY, CDR2 SVGAGI (reference sequence). The CDR3 loop reads CASSPGGSPLHF. The CDR3 region has the DNA TGTGCCAGCAGTCCAGGGGGTTCACCCCTCCACTTT.

This clonotype appeared many times. V is TRBV5-1 and J is TRBJ2-7; D not certain. Germline CDR1 SGHRS, CDR2 YFSETQ. The CDR3 covers 14 residues. Trimming pared 4 bases from V and 4 bases from J, leaving 15 bases between. The CDR3 DNA is TGCGCCAGCAGCCTGGAGCGAGCATTTTACGAGCAGTACTTC. Translated, it gives CASSLERAFYEQYF.

This clonotype occurred many times. The chain employs TRBV5-6 and TRBJ2-7; no firm D call. The CDR3 length is 15 residues. The germline V gene has CDR1 SGHDT and CDR2 YYEEEE. V was trimmed by 0 bases and J by 0 bases, leaving 10 bases between them. Here the CDR3 reads CASSLEPTISYEQYF. DNA for the CDR3: TGTGCCAGCAGCTTGGAGCCTACCATCTCCTACGAGCAGTACTTC. Using reference TRBV5-6 and TRBJ2-7 for the parts outside the CDR3, the full variable domain is DAGVTQSPTHLIKTRGQQVTLRCSPKSGHDTVSWYQQALGQGPQFIFQYYEEEERQRGNFPDRFSGHQFPNYSSELNVNALLLGDSALYLCASSLEPTISYEQYFGPGTRLTVT.

V gene TRBV28 combines with J gene TRBJ2-7, with 8 nucleotides matching TRBD2. V was pared by 6 bases and J by 6 bases, with 10 bases of the junction left unmatched. Germline V gene sequence: CDR1 MDHEN, CDR2 SYDVKM. This CDR3 contains 14 residues. CDR3 sequence reads: CASRQTGRGGEQYF. CDR3 nucleotide sequence: TGTGCCAGCAGACAGACCGGGAGGGGGGGCGAGCAGTACTTC.

Concerning this clonotype itself: Relative to the germline gene, one junction end is altered; a read error may explain this. The rearrangement links TRBV7-2 to TRBJ2-3; TRBD2 aligns across 8 bases. Germline CDR1 and CDR2: SGHTA and FQGNSA. The CDR3 covers 14 residues. The CDR3 DNA sequence: TGCGACAGCAATCCCGGGACTAGGAGGGATACGCAGTATTTT. Translating gives CDSNPGTRRDTQYF.

In its sample, this clonotype was seen many times. J is TRBJ1-1 and V is TRBV11-2; tentative D call: TRBD1 (5 bases). Trimming stripped 5 bases from V and 4 bases from J, with 23 bases between. Germline assignment: CDR1 SGHAT and CDR2 FQNNGV. This CDR3 spans 17 amino acids. CDR3 sequence reads: CASSPAAGFFTTTEAFF. Here the CDR3 DNA reads TGTGCCAGCAGCCCTGCAGCAGGGTTCTTTACGACCACTGAAGCTTTCTTT.

The chain recombines TRBV3-1 with TRBJ1-1; D gene uncertain. The CDR3 is 11 amino acids. CDR1 and CDR2 from the germline V gene are LGHDT and YNNKEL (reference sequence). The V end was cut by 11 bases, the J end by 1 base, with 8 bases between. The CDR3 spells CAAGWNTEAFF. As DNA, the CDR3 is TGTGCCGCTGGGTGGAACACTGAAGCTTTCTTT.

This clonotype occurred many times. This sequence joins TRBV4-1 and TRBJ2-4; D possibly corresponds to TRBD2 (7 bases). Trimming shortened V by 3 bases and J by 6 bases, and 12 bases separated the two germline ends. The V gene's germline CDR1 is MGHRA and CDR2 YSYEKL. CDR3 length equals 14 residues. CDR3 nucleotide sequence: TGCGCCAGCAGCCAGGGGGGGGCAAGAAACATTCAGTACTTC. This encodes CASSQGGARNIQYF.

This clonotype occurred many times. The chain carries TRBV4-1 and TRBJ2-3; TRBD2 aligns across 10 bases. The germline CDR1 and CDR2 sequences are MGHRA and YSYEKL. J was trimmed by 5 bases and V by 4 bases; bases with no gene match: 12. The CDR3 sequence is 17 residues long. CDR3 sequence: CASSRSQVAGGEDTQYF. CDR3 DNA sequence: TGCGCCAGCAGCCGATCCCAAGTAGCGGGGGGAGAAGATACGCAGTATTTT.